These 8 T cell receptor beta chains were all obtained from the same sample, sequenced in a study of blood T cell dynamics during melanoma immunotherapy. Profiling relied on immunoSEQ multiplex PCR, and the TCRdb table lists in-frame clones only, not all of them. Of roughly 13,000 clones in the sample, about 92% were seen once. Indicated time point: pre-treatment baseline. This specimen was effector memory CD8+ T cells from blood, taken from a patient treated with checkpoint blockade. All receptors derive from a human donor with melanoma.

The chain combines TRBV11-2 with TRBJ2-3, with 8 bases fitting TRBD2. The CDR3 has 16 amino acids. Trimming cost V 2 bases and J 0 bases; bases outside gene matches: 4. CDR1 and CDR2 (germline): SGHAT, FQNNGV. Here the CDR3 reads CASSLWREESTDTQYF. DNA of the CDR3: TGTGCCAGCAGCTTATGGCGGGAGGAGAGCACAGATACGCAGTATTTT. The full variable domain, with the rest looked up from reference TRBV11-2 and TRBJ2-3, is EAGVAQSPRYKIIEKRQSVAFWCNPISGHATLYWYQQILGQGPKLLIQFQNNGVVDDSQLPKDRFSAERLKGVDSTLKIQPAKLEDSAVYLCASSLWREESTDTQYFGPGTRLTVL.

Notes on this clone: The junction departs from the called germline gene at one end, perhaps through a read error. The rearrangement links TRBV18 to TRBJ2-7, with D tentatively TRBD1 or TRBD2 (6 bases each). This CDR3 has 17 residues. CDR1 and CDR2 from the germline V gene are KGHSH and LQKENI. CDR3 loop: CASSPPGGSLTSHEQYF. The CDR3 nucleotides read TGTGCCAGCTCACCACCCGGGGGCTCCCTAACCTCCCACGAGCAGTACTTC. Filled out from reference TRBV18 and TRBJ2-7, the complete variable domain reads NAGVMQNPRHLVRRRGQEARLRCSPMKGHSHVYWYRQLPEEGLKFMVYLQKENIIDESGMPKERFSAEFPKEGPSILRIQQVVRGDSAAYFCASSPPGGSLTSHEQYFGPGTRLTVT.

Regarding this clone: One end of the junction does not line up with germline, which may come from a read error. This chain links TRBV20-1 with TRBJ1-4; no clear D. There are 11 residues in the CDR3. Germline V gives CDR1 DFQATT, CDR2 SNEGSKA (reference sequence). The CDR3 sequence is CSARVPGDNLF. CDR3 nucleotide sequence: TGCAGTGCTAGAGTGCCCGGTGATAATCTTTTT.

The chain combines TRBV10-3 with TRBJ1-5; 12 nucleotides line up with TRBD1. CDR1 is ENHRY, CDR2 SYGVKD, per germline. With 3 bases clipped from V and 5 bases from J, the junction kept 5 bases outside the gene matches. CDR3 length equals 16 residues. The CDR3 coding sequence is TGTGCCATCAGTGATCGGGACAGGGGGCCGGATCAGCCCCAGCATTTT. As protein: CAISDRDRGPDQPQHF.

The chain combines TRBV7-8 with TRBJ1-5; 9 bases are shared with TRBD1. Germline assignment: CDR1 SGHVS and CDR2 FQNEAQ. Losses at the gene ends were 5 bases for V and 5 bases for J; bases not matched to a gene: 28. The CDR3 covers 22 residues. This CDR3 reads CASSTRGSRDREGRDNDQPQHF. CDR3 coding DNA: TGTGCCAGCAGCACCAGAGGGTCCCGGGACAGGGAGGGCCGCGATAACGATCAGCCCCAGCATTTT.

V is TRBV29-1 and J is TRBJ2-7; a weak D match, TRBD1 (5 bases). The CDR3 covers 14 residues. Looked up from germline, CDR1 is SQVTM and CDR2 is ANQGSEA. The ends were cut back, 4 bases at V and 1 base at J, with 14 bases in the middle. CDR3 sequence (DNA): TGCAGCGTTGCTTCTGCAGGGATGTCCTACGAGCAGTACTTC. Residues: CSVASAGMSYEQYF.

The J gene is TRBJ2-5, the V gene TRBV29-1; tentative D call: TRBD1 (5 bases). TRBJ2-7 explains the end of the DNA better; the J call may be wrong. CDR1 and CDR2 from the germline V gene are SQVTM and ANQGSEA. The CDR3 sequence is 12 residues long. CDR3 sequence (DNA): TGCAGCGCAGGGATTACTGACTACGAGCAGTACTTC. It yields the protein CSAGITDYEQYF.

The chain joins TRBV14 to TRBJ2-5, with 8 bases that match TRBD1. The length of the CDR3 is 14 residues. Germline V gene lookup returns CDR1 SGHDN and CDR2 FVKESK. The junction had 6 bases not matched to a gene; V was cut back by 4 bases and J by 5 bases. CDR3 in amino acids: CASSPTGGVETQYF. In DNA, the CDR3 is TGTGCCAGCAGCCCTACAGGGGGAGTGGAGACCCAGTACTTC.